A single sample is the source of the 24 T cell receptor beta chains below, sequenced in a study of blood T cell repertoires in COVID-19. Generated by immunoSEQ multiplex PCR, the TCRdb table keeps only in-frame clones and is missing some. The sample has about 190,000 clones; under 85% are singletons. Sequencing was done on a sample of peripheral blood. The receptor source for this set is a woman between 40 and 55 years old with acute or convalescent COVID-19.

The V call is TRBV4-1, the J call TRBJ1-6; TRBD1 is a possible D gene (6 bases). The CDR3 consists of 18 residues. The germline V and J ends were trimmed by 4 bases and 4 bases, with 20 bases remaining between them. Germline CDR1 reads MGHRA; CDR2 reads YSYEKL. The CDR3 sequence is CASSLDRLQGPYNSPLHF. The CDR3 bases are TGCGCCAGCAGCCTCGACAGGCTCCAGGGTCCTTATAATTCACCCCTCCACTTT.

V is TRBV19 and J is TRBJ1-6; 9 positions match TRBD1. This CDR3 has 15 residues. The trim removed 7 bases at V and 5 bases at J, leaving 6 bases unmatched. Germline assignment: CDR1 LNHDA and CDR2 SQIVND (reference sequence). The CDR3 here is CASTPGDRDNSPLHF. The CDR3 coding sequence is TGTGCCAGTACCCCCGGGGACAGGGATAATTCACCCCTCCACTTT.

V gene TRBV27 combines with J gene TRBJ1-2; D may be TRBD1 (6 bases). Looked up from germline, CDR1 is MNHEY and CDR2 is SMNVEV (reference sequence). The CDR3 runs 14 residues. V lost 4 bases and J lost 4, with 13 bases in between. CDR3 DNA: TGTGCCAGCAGTTCCGCACAGGGCAGCTATGGCTACACCTTC. Translated, it gives CASSSAQGSYGYTF.

This chain uses TRBV3-1 (or the pseudogene TRBV3-2) with TRBJ2-2; D is unresolved. The germline CDR1 and CDR2 sequences are LGHDT and YNNKEL (reference sequence). This CDR3 region has 16 residues. Trimming removed 1 base from V and 2 bases from J, with 11 bases in between. CDR3 DNA sequence: TGTGCCAGCAGCCAAGCTCGTGAGATAAACACCGGGGAGCTGTTTTTT. It translates to CASSQAREINTGELFF.

V is TRBV5-1 and J is TRBJ2-1, with D possibly being TRBD1 (5 bases). V was shortened by 0 bases and J by 5 bases, with 15 bases between the two germline ends. This CDR3 has 16 residues. Germline V CDR1 and CDR2: SGHRS, YFSETQ. The CDR3 sequence is CASSLEGWTDNNEQFF. CDR3 DNA: TGCGCCAGCAGCTTGGAGGGGTGGACGGATAACAATGAGCAGTTCTTC.

This chain uses TRBV10-3 with TRBJ1-5, with D perhaps matching TRBD1 (5 bases). Trimming cost V 0 bases and J 4 bases, with 10 bases left between them. Looked up from germline, CDR1 is ENHRY and CDR2 is SYGVKD. The CDR3 has 15 residues. Here the CDR3 DNA reads TGTGCCATCAGTGAGTCGTTCGCAGGGAATCAGCCCCAGCATTTT. Translation gives CAISESFAGNQPQHF.

This sequence joins TRBV5-4 and TRBJ2-7; 8 positions match TRBD2. The junction had 8 bases not matched to a gene; V was cut back by 3 bases and J by 3 bases. Germline CDR1 is SGHNT and CDR2 is YYREEE (reference sequence). The length of the CDR3 is 15 residues. In DNA, the CDR3 is TGTGCCAGCAGCTACCCTGGGCGGGGGGACTACGAGCAGTACTTC. As protein: CASSYPGRGDYEQYF.

In its sample, this clone was seen once. The chain joins TRBV19 to TRBJ1-6, with 9 bases lining up with TRBD1. The V gene end was trimmed by 6 bases and the J gene end by 14 bases; junction bases not matched to a gene: 5. The CDR3 totals 12 residues. CDR1 is LNHDA and CDR2 is SQIVND in the germline V gene (reference sequence). The CDR3 sequence: CASRDRTGALHF. CDR3 coding DNA: TGTGCCAGTAGGGATCGGACAGGGGCCCTCCACTTT. Combining the CDR3 with reference TRBV19 and TRBJ1-6 gives the whole variable domain DGGITQSPKYLFRKEGQNVTLSCEQNLNHDAMYWYRQDPGQGLRLIYYSQIVNDFQKGDIAEGYSVSREKKESFPLTVTSAQKNPTAFYLCASRDRTGALHFGNGTRLTVT.

This clone has a handful of counts. The CDR3 region has the DNA TGCGCCAGCAGCCGCGGACCGACAGGCGGCGAGCAGTACTTC. The encoded protein is CASSRGPTGGEQYF. V and J are TRBV5-1 and TRBJ2-7; weak D call: TRBD1 (6 bases). Trimming left V 4 bases short and J 6 bases short, with 17 bases between. The CDR3 consists of 14 residues. Per germline, CDR1 SGHRS and CDR2 YFSETQ. The whole variable domain, remainder taken from reference TRBV5-1 and TRBJ2-7, is KAGVTQTPRYLIKTRGQQVTLSCSPISGHRSVSWYQQTPGQGLQFLFEYFSETQRNKGNFPGRFSGRQFSNSRSEMNVSTLELGDSALYLCASSRGPTGGEQYFGPGTRLTVT.

This CDR3 reads CASSVFYGTPLPNEQFF. CDR3 nucleotides: TGTGCCAGCAGCGTTTTTTACGGGACTCCCTTACCCAATGAGCAGTTCTTC. The chain combines TRBV9 with TRBJ2-1; weak D call: TRBD2 (6 bases). Trimming shortened V by 2 bases and J by 6 bases, and 21 bases separated the two germline ends. Germline values: CDR1 SGDLS, CDR2 YYNGEE. CDR3 length: 17 amino acids. Combining the CDR3 with reference TRBV9 and TRBJ2-1 gives the whole variable domain DSGVTQTPKHLITATGQRVTLRCSPRSGDLSVYWYQQSLDQGLQFLIQYYNGEERAKGNILERFSAQQFPDLHSELNLSSLELGDSALYFCASSVFYGTPLPNEQFFGPGTRLTVL.

The chain couples TRBV7-2 to TRBJ1-3; the D gene is possibly TRBD1 (5 bases). Per the germline V gene, CDR1 is SGHTA and CDR2 is FQGNSA. Trimming removed 0 bases at V and 4 bases at J, with 10 bases between. The CDR3 contains 15 residues. CDR3 DNA sequence: TGTGCCAGCAGCTTAGCCCAGGGTCGCGGAAACACCATATATTTT. Residues: CASSLAQGRGNTIYF.

The gene calls are TRBV18 and TRBJ2-5; D might be TRBD1 (5 bases). CDR1 is KGHSH, CDR2 LQKENI, per germline. Trimming pared 0 bases from V and 4 bases from J, leaving 9 bases between. The CDR3 runs to 14 residues. The DNA for the CDR3 is TGTGCCAGCTCACCACCGGCCAGGGCAGAGACCCAGTACTTC. Translating it yields CASSPPARAETQYF.

This chain connects TRBV4-2 to TRBJ2-1; D is undetermined. Germline CDR1 LGHNA, CDR2 YNFKEQ. Trimming stripped 4 bases from V and 5 bases from J, with 9 bases between. This CDR3 spans 13 amino acids. The chain's CDR3 is CASSPRVHNEQFF. The CDR3 DNA follows: TGTGCCAGCAGCCCGAGAGTCCACAATGAGCAGTTCTTC.

The chain couples TRBV28 to TRBJ1-1, with 8 bases fitting TRBD1. CDR1 MDHEN and CDR2 SYDVKM come from the germline V gene. Trimming at V came to 3 bases and at J to 11 bases, leaving 11 bases not matched to a gene. The CDR3 runs to 14 residues. The CDR3 is CASSLDRAYLGAFF. The CDR3 nucleotides are TGTGCCAGCAGTTTGGACAGGGCATACCTCGGGGCTTTCTTT.

This sequence joins TRBV2 and TRBJ2-1; 10 nucleotides match TRBD1. V was clipped by 5 bases and J by 8 bases; unmatched bases: 9. The CDR3 spans 15 residues. Germline lookup yields CDR1 SNHLY and CDR2 FYNNEI. CDR3 nucleotides: TGTGCCAGCAGTTTCGCGGGACAGGGGTTGGATGAGCAGTTCTTC. This codes for CASSFAGQGLDEQFF.

The chain combines TRBV6-1 with TRBJ1-6, with D unresolved. V lost 0 bases, J lost 9 bases, and 6 bases lay in between. CDR3 length: 13 residues. Germline V lookup: CDR1 MNHNS, CDR2 SASEGT. The CDR3 region is CASSEAPGSPLHF. The CDR3, as DNA: TGTGCCAGCAGTGAAGCGCCGGGTTCACCCCTCCACTTT.

The CDR3 sequence: CASSSGSYISAYEQYF. CDR3 in DNA: TGCGCCAGCTCGTCCGGGTCATACATCTCAGCCTACGAGCAGTACTTC. The gene calls are TRBV5-1 and TRBJ2-7, with D hard to call. CDR3 size: 16 residues. V was pared by 7 bases and J by 2 bases, with 22 bases between. Germline V lookup: CDR1 SGHRS, CDR2 YFSETQ.

The CDR3 protein is CASSYSDRMNTEAFF. The CDR3 DNA sequence: TGTGCCAGCAGTTACTCGGACAGGATGAACACTGAAGCTTTCTTT. The chain combines TRBV6-5 with TRBJ1-1, with 7 bases matching TRBD1. V dropped 0 bases and J dropped 0; count of bases not matched to a gene: 1. This CDR3 region has 15 residues. Germline-derived CDR1 and CDR2 are MNHEY and SVGAGI.

The count of this clone is one. The chain joins TRBV5-8 to TRBJ2-2; 8 bases match TRBD1. V trimming: 2 bases; J trimming: 3 bases; junction bases outside the gene matches: 3. Germline V gene sequence: CDR1 SGHTS, CDR2 YDEGEE. The CDR3 has 15 amino acids. This CDR3 reads CASSFLTGDTGELFF. The CDR3 region has the DNA TGTGCCAGCAGCTTTCTGACAGGGGACACCGGGGAGCTGTTTTTT.

The gene calls are TRBV6-1 and TRBJ2-2, with 8 bases that match TRBD1. CDR3 length: 14 amino acids. The V and J ends lost 6 bases and 5 bases, in that order; junction bases with no gene match: 5. Germline V CDR1 and CDR2: MNHNS, SASEGT. CDR3 DNA: TGTGCCAGCAGCCGGGACAGGTTAACCGGGGAGCTGTTTTTT. Translated: CASSRDRLTGELFF.

CDR3 coding DNA: TGTGCCATCAGTCCTCGCACAGGGGGCGGCACTGAAGCTTTCTTT. The encoded protein is CAISPRTGGGTEAFF. V gene TRBV10-3 combines with J gene TRBJ1-1, with 9 bases lining up with TRBD1. Losses at the gene ends were 5 bases for V and 4 bases for J; bases not matched to a gene: 8. Per germline, CDR1 ENHRY and CDR2 SYGVKD. The CDR3 contains 15 residues.

The chain links TRBV4-1 to TRBJ1-2; TRBD1 might be the D (6 bases). The CDR3 contains 16 residues. V was cut by 4 bases and J by 1 base, with 16 bases left in between. Germline V lookup: CDR1 MGHRA, CDR2 YSYEKL. The chain's CDR3 is CASSPVGARGNYGYTF. CDR3 sequence (DNA): TGCGCCAGCAGCCCGGTCGGTGCCAGGGGTAACTATGGCTACACCTTC.

The genes are TRBV28 and TRBJ1-6; D perhaps matches TRBD1 (5 bases). The germline CDR1 and CDR2 sequences are MDHEN and SYDVKM. This CDR3 comprises 15 residues. Trimming took 1 base from V and 14 from J, leaving 18 bases between them. The CDR3 DNA reads TGTGCCAGCAGTTTATTTTCAGCGGGACTTCGAGCCCTCCACTTT. Encoded protein: CASSLFSAGLRALHF.

V usage is TRBV14 and J usage is TRBJ1-2; 8 nucleotides align to TRBD1. In germline, CDR1 is SGHDN, CDR2 FVKESK. This CDR3 comprises 13 residues. The CDR3 DNA reads as TGTTCTTGTTCTATAGGGACAGGCGGAGGCTACACCTTC. It yields the protein CSCSIGTGGGYTF.